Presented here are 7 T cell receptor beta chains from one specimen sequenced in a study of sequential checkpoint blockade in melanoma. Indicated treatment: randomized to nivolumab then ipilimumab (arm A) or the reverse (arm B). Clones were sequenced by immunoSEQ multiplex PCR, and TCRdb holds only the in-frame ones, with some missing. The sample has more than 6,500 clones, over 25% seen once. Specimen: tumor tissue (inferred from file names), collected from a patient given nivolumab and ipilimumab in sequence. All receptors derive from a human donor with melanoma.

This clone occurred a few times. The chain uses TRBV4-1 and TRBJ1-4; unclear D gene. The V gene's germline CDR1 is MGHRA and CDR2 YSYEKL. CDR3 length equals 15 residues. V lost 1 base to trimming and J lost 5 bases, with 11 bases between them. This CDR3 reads CASSQVPRWNEKLFF. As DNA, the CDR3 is TGCGCCAGCAGCCAAGTCCCCAGGTGGAATGAAAAACTGTTTTTT.

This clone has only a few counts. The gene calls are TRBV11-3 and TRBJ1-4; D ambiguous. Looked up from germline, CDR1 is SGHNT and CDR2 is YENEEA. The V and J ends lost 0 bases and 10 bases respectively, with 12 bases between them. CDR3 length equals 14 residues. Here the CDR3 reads CASSLDRNMGKLFF. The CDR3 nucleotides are TGTGCCAGCAGCTTAGACCGAAACATGGGAAAACTGTTTTTT.

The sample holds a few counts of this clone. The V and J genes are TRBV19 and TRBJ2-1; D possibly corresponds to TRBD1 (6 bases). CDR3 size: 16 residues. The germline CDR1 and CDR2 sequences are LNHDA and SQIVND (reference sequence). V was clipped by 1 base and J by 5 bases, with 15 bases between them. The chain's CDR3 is CASSIGETGSDNEQFF. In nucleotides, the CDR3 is TGTGCCAGTAGTATAGGTGAGACAGGTAGCGACAATGAGCAGTTCTTC.

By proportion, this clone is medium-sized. CDR3 nucleotide sequence: TGTGCCAGCAGCTTACAGGGGTTGAACACTGAAGCTTTCTTT. This translates into CASSLQGLNTEAFF. The gene calls are TRBV11-3 and TRBJ1-1; maybe TRBD1 (6 bases). This CDR3 spans 14 amino acids. Trimming left V 2 bases short and J 0 bases short, with 7 bases between. Per the germline V gene, CDR1 is SGHNT and CDR2 is YENEEA.

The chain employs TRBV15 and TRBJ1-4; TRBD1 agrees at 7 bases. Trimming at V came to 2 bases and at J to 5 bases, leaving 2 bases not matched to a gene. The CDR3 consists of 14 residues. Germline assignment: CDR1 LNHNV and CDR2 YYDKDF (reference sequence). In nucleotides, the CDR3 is TGTGCCACCAGCAGACTGACAGGGAATGAAAAACTGTTTTTT. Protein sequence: CATSRLTGNEKLFF.

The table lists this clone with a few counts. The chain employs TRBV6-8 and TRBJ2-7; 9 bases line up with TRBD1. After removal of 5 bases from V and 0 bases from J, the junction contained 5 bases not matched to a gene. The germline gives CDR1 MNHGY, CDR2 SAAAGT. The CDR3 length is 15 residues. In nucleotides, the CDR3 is TGTGCCAGCAGTACGACAGGGGGTAGCTCCTACGAGCAGTACTTC. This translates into CASSTTGGSSYEQYF.

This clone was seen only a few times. CDR3: CASSYLARAYEQYF. DNA for the CDR3: TGTGCCAGCAGTTATCTCGCCAGAGCCTACGAGCAGTACTTC. J is TRBJ2-7 and V is TRBV6-8; D not certain. Trimming took 3 bases from V and 2 from J, leaving 11 bases between them. The CDR3 runs 14 residues. The germline gives CDR1 MNHGY, CDR2 SAAAGT.